The entry that follows covers one TCR beta chain sequence. Its antigen is not known. The CDR3 is made up of 12 amino acids. Trimming took 8 bases from V and 0 from J, leaving 7 bases between them. Germline lookup yields CDR1 MNHNS and CDR2 SASEGT. These data originate in a study of T cell repertoires in cytomegalovirus infection. Study overall: CMV infection and matching HLA type were both indicated by public TCR beta signatures. Study-wide results and limits: Identification of carriers of CMV plus the relevant HLA was performed using cumulative public TCR beta family frequency. CMV-specific HLA-C-restricted TCR beta clonotypes dominated the ex vivo response.

TCRdb reprocessed the reads with MiXCR, giving one entry per CDR3 protein. The data contain roughly 730,000 distinct CDR3 sequences, roughly a third of them singletons. The chain has TRBV6-1 and TRBJ1-1, with D perhaps TRBD1 (5 bases). The receptor was isolated from a human donor in good health (CMV status not recorded). Some clones in this sample may be carry-over from other donors' samples. Sequences were derived from cultured PBMCs, sampled from culture after CMV antigen stimulation. CDR3 in amino acids: CASQDMNTEAFF. The DNA of the CDR3 is TGTGCCAGCCAGGACATGAACACTGAAGCTTTCTTT.